This paragraph covers one T cell receptor beta chain sequence. Antigen unknown. Unmatched junction bases numbered 11, after V lost 6 bases and J lost 3 bases. The germline V gene has CDR1 MNHEY and CDR2 SVGAGI. This CDR3 is built from 15 residues. This specimen comes from a study of T cell responses to AZD1222 COVID-19 vaccine. Study context: Pooling was applied to second doses at about 4 or about 12 weeks. Findings of the study overall: Unmutated variant regions are reportedly targeted by nearly half of spike-specific TCRs. Among those given AZD1222, only five or six were seropositive at baseline. Donors were chiefly white British, with a greater number of females, and clonal diversity was perhaps underestimated.

Measured with immunoSEQ multiplex PCR; TCRdb has only the in-frame clones, and not every one. The sample records 100,000 to 150,000 clones, 90% being singletons. This rearrangement joins TRBV6-5 to TRBJ2-7, with 7 bases lining up with TRBD1. The material sequenced was peripheral blood, taken on day 0 of AZD1222 vaccination. The sequence derives from an adult in good health. The CDR3 spells CASSLRPGTVYEQYF. In DNA form, the CDR3 reads TGTGCCAGCAGCTTAAGACCTGGGACAGTCTACGAGCAGTACTTC.